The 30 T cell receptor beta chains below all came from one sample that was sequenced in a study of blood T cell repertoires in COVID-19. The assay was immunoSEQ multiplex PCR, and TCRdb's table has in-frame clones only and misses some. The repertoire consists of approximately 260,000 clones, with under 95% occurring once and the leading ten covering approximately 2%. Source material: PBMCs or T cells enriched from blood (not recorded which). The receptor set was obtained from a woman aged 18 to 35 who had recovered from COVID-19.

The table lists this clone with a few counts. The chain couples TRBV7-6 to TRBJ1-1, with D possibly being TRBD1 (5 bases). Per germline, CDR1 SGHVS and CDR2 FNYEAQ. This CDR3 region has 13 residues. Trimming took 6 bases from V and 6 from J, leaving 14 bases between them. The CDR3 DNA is TGTGCCAGCAGTCGATCCCAGGGCTCTGAAGCTTTCTTT. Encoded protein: CASSRSQGSEAFF.

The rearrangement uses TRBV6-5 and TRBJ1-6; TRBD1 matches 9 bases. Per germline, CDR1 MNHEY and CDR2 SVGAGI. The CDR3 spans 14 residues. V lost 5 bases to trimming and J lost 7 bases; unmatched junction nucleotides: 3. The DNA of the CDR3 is TGTGCCAGCAGTCCCGGGACAGGGAATTCACCCCTCCACTTT. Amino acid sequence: CASSPGTGNSPLHF.

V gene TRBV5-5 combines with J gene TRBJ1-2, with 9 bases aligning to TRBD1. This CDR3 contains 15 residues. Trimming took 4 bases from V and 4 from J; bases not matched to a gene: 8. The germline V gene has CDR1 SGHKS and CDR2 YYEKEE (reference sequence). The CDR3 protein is CASSTGQGTLYGYTF. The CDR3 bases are TGTGCCAGCAGCACCGGACAGGGGACGCTCTATGGCTACACCTTC.

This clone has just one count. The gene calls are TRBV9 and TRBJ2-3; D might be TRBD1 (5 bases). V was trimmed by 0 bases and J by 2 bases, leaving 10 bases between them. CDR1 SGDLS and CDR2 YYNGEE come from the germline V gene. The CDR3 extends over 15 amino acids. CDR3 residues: CASSVEPGPTDTQYF. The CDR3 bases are TGTGCCAGCAGCGTAGAACCAGGGCCCACAGATACGCAGTATTTT.

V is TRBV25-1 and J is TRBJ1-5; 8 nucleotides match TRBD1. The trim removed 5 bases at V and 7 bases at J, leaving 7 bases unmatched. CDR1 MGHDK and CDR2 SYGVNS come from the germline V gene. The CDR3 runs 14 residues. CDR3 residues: CASSQTGVQQPQHF. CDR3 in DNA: TGTGCCAGCAGTCAGACAGGGGTGCAACAGCCCCAGCATTTT.

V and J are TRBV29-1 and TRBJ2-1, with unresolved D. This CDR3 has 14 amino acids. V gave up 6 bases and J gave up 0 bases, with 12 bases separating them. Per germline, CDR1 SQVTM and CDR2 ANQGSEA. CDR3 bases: TGCAGCGTCGAATACTCAGGCTCCTACAATGAGCAGTTCTTC. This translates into CSVEYSGSYNEQFF.

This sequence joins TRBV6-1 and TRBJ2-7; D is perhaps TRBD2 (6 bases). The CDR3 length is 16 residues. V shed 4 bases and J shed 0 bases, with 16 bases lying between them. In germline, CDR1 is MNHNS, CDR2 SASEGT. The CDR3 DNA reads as TGTGCCAGCAGTGCCCTGGGGTGGGGGGTCTCCTACGAGCAGTACTTC. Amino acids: CASSALGWGVSYEQYF.

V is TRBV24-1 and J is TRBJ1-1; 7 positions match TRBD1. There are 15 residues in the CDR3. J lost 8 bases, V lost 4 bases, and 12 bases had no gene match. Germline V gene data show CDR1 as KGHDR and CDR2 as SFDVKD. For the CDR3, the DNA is TGTGCCACCAGTGACCCCGGGACAGCTCGGGGGGAAGCTTTCTTT. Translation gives CATSDPGTARGEAFF.

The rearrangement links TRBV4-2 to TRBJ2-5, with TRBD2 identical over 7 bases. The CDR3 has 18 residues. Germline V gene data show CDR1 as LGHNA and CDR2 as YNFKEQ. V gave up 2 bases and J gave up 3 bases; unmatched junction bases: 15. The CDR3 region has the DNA TGTGCCAGCAGCCAACCAGGCAATCCTCTAGCGGACGAAGAGACCCAGTACTTC. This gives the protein CASSQPGNPLADEETQYF.

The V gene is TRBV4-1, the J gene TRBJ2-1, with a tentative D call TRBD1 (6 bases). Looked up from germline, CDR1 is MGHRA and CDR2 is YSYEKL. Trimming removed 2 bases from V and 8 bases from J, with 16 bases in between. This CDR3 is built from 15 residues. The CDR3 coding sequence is TGCGCCAGCAGCCAAAGATTGGGGGCAGGCCATGAGCAGTTCTTC. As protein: CASSQRLGAGHEQFF.

Written as DNA, the CDR3 is TGTGCCAGCAGCTCGACTAGCGGATACAATGAGCAGTTCTTC. This sequence encodes CASSSTSGYNEQFF. J is TRBJ2-1 and V is TRBV7-2; 9 nucleotides line up with TRBD2. Germline loops: CDR1 SGHTA, CDR2 FQGNSA. The CDR3 runs 14 residues. V lost 4 bases to trimming and J lost 4 bases; unmatched junction nucleotides: 2.

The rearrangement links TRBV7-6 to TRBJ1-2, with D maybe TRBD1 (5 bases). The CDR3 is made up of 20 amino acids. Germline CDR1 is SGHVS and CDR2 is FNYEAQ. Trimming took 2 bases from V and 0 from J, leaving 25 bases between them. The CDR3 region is CASSLSPFRTSYLSNYGYTF. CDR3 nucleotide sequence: TGTGCCAGCAGCTTATCGCCCTTCCGGACATCGTACCTCTCTAACTATGGCTACACCTTC. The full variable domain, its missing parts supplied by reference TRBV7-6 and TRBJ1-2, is GAGVSQSPRYKVTKRGQDVALRCDPISGHVSLYWYRQALGQGPEFLTYFNYEAQQDKSGLPNDRFSAERPEGSISTLTIQRTEQRDSAMYRCASSLSPFRTSYLSNYGYTFGSGTRLTVV.

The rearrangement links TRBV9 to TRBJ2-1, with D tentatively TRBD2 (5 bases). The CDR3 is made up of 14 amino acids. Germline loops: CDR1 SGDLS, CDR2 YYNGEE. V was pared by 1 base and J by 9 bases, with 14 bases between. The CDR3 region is CASSVRASPGEQFF. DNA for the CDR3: TGTGCCAGCAGCGTAAGAGCTAGCCCCGGTGAGCAGTTCTTC.

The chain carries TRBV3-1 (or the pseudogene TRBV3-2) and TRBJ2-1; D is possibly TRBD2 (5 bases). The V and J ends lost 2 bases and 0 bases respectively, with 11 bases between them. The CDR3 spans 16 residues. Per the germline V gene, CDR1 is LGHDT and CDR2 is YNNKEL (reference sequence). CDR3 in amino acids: CASSQIASRSYNEQFF. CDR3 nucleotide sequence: TGTGCCAGCAGCCAAATAGCGAGCCGCTCCTACAATGAGCAGTTCTTC.

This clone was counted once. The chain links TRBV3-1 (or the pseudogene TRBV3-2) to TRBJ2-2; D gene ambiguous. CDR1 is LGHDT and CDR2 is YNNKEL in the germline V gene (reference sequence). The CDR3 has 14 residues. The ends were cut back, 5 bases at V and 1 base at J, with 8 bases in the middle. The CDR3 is CASSATLNTGELFF. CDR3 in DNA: TGTGCCAGCAGCGCGACACTGAACACCGGGGAGCTGTTTTTT.

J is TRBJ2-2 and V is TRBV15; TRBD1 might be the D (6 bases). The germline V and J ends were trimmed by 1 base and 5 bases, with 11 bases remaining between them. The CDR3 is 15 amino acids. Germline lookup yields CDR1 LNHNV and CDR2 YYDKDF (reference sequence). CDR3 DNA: TGTGCCACCAGCAGAGCACAGGGTACGACCGGGGAGCTGTTTTTT. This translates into CATSRAQGTTGELFF. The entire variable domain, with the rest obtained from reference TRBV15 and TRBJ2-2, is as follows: DAMVIQNPRYQVTQFGKPVTLSCSQTLNHNVMYWYQQKSSQAPKLLFHYYDKDFNNEADTPDNFQSRRPNTSFCFLDIRSPGLGDTAMYLCATSRAQGTTGELFFGEGSRLTVL.

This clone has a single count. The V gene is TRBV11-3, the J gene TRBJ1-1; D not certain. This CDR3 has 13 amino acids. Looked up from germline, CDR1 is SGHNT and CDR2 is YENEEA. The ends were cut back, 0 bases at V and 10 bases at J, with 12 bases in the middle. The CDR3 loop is CASSLDTRAGAFF. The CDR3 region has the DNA TGTGCCAGCAGCTTAGATACGCGGGCCGGAGCTTTCTTT.

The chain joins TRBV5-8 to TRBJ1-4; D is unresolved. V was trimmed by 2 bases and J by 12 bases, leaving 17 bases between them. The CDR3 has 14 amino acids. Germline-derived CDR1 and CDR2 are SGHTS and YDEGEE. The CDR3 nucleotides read TGTGCCAGCAGCTTCCCTAATTTGTGGTCTCAACTGTTTTTT. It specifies CASSFPNLWSQLFF.

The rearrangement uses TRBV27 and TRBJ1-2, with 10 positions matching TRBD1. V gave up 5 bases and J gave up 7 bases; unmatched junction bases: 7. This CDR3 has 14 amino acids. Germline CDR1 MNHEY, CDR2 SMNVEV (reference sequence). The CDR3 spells CASSPRQGAGGYTF. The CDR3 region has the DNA TGTGCCAGCAGTCCGCGACAGGGGGCCGGTGGCTACACCTTC.

The CDR3 spells CASSSMGIRGNEQFF. In DNA form, the CDR3 reads TGTGCCAGCAGTTCCATGGGGATCCGGGGCAATGAGCAGTTCTTC. The chain recombines TRBV27 with TRBJ2-1; tentatively, D is TRBD2 (5 bases). The CDR3 runs 15 residues. Trimming pared 4 bases from V and 6 bases from J, leaving 16 bases between. Germline CDR1 is MNHEY and CDR2 is SMNVEV (reference sequence).

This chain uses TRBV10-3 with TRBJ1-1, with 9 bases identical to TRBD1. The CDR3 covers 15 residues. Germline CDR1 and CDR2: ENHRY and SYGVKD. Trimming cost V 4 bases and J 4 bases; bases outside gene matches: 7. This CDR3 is CAISVGTGRSTEAFF. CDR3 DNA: TGTGCCATCAGTGTGGGGACAGGGAGGAGCACTGAAGCTTTCTTT.

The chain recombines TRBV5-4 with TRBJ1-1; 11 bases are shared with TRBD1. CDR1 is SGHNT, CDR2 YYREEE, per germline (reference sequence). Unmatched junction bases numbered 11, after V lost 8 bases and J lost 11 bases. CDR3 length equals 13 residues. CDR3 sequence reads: CASKPGQGGLAFF. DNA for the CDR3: TGTGCCAGTAAACCGGGACAGGGGGGATTGGCTTTCTTT.

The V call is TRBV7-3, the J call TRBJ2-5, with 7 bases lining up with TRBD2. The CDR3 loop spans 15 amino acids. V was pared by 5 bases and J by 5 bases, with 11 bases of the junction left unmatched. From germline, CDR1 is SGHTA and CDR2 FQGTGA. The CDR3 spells CASSMQGSGGETQYF. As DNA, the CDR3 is TGTGCCAGCAGCATGCAGGGATCGGGGGGTGAGACCCAGTACTTC.

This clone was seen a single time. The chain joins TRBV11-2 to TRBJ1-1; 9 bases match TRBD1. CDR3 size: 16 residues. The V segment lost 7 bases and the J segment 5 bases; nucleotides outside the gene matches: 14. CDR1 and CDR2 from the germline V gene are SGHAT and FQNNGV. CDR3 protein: CASIPGQGWGGTEAFF. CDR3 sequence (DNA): TGTGCCAGCATCCCGGGACAGGGCTGGGGGGGTACTGAAGCTTTCTTT.

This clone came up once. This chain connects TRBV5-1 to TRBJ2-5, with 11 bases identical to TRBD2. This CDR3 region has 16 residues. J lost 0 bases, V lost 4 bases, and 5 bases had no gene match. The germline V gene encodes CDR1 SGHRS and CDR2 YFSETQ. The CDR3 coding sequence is TGCGCCAGCAGCCCGGGACTAGCGGATTACCAAGAGACCCAGTACTTC. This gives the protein CASSPGLADYQETQYF.

CDR3 loop: CATSRFNRDGYTF. CDR3 coding DNA: TGTGCCACCAGCAGATTTAACAGGGATGGCTACACCTTC. The chain is built from TRBV15 and TRBJ1-2; D perhaps matches TRBD1 (6 bases). Germline V gene data show CDR1 as LNHNV and CDR2 as YYDKDF (reference sequence). There are 13 residues in the CDR3. V lost 2 bases, J lost 6 bases, and 10 bases lay in between.

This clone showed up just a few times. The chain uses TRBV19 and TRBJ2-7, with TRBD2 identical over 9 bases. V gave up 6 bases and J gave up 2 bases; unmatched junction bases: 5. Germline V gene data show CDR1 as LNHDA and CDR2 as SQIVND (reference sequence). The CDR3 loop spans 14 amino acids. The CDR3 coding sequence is TGTGCCAGTAGCCCGGGACTAGCAACCTACGAGCAGTACTTC. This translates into CASSPGLATYEQYF.

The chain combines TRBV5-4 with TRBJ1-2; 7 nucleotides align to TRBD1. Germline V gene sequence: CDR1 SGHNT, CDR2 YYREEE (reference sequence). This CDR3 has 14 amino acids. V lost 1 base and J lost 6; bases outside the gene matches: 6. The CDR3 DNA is TGTGCCAGCAGCTTGAGTGCAGACAGGGATGGCTACACCTTC. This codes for CASSLSADRDGYTF.

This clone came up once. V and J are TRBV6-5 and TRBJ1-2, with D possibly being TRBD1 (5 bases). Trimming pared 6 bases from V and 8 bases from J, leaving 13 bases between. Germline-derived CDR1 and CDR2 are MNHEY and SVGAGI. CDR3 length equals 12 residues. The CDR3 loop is CASRSTGGGYTF. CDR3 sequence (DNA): TGTGCCAGCAGGAGTACAGGCGGCGGCTACACCTTC.

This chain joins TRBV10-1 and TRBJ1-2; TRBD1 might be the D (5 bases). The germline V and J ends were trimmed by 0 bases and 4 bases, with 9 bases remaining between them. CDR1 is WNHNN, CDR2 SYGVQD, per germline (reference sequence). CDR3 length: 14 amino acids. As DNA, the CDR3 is TGCGCCAGCAGTGAGTCGAAGGGGATCTATGGCTACACCTTC. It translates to CASSESKGIYGYTF.